These 28 T cell receptor beta chains originate from one sample sequenced in a study of control samples from healthy donors and cancer patients. Only in-frame clones appear in the TCRdb table, and some are missing; sequencing was by immunoSEQ multiplex PCR. The sample holds roughly 90,000 clones; about 92% are singletons and the top ten take approximately 1.5%. The sample consisted of blood. Receptor source: a woman younger than 45 in good health.

This chain uses TRBV7-9 with TRBJ2-7; no definite D call. Germline V gene sequence: CDR1 SEHNR, CDR2 FQNEAQ (reference sequence). Trimming cost V 5 bases and J 1 base, with 12 bases left between them. The CDR3 runs to 14 residues. The CDR3 sequence is CASSLSMKSYEQYF. CDR3 DNA sequence: TGTGCCAGCAGCCTCTCGATGAAGTCCTACGAGCAGTACTTC.

The V and J genes are TRBV28 and TRBJ2-2; no definite D call. Per germline, CDR1 MDHEN and CDR2 SYDVKM. The CDR3 extends over 13 amino acids. V was clipped by 6 bases and J by 0 bases, with 5 bases between them. The DNA for the CDR3 is TGTGCCAGCAGGGATACGAACACCGGGGAGCTGTTTTTT. Protein sequence: CASRDTNTGELFF.

CDR3 loop: CASSLDRGGGELFF. The CDR3 bases are TGTGCCAGCTCACTGGACAGGGGCGGTGGGGAGCTGTTTTTT. This chain joins TRBV18 and TRBJ2-2; the match to TRBD1 covers 9 bases. J gave up 8 bases and V 4 bases, and 5 bases lay outside the gene matches. Germline V gives CDR1 KGHSH, CDR2 LQKENI. This CDR3 comprises 14 residues.

In this sample, this clone turned up once. This chain links TRBV7-8 with TRBJ2-7; weak D call: TRBD2 (5 bases). The length of the CDR3 is 16 residues. The V gene lost 2 bases and the J gene lost 7 bases, with 21 bases spanning the gap. Germline V lookup: CDR1 SGHVS, CDR2 FQNEAQ. This chain's CDR3 is CASSLLVRAAGNEQYF. The CDR3 DNA reads TGTGCCAGCAGCTTATTAGTGAGGGCGGCAGGAAATGAGCAGTACTTC. The full variable domain, completed using reference TRBV7-8 and TRBJ2-7, is GAGVSQSPRYKVAKRGQDVALRCDPISGHVSLFWYQQALGQGPEFLTYFQNEAQLDKSGLPSDRFFAERPEGSVSTLKIQRTQQEDSAVYLCASSLLVRAAGNEQYFGPGTRLTVT.

The chain is built from TRBV3-1 (or the pseudogene TRBV3-2) and TRBJ2-2; 12 bases agree with TRBD1. This CDR3 region has 15 residues. The ends lost 3 bases at V and 6 bases at J; junction bases unmatched: 2. The V gene's germline CDR1 is LGHDT and CDR2 YNNKEL (reference sequence). CDR3 DNA sequence: TGTGCCAGCAGCCATGGGACAGGGGGCCCCGGGGAGCTGTTTTTT. It is translated as CASSHGTGGPGELFF.

This rearrangement joins TRBV5-1 to TRBJ2-7, with 9 bases fitting TRBD1. Losses at the gene ends were 0 bases for V and 5 bases for J; bases not matched to a gene: 12. This CDR3 spans 17 amino acids. CDR1 is SGHRS, CDR2 YFSETQ, per germline. CDR3 nucleotide sequence: TGCGCCAGCAGCTTGGCCCCCGTCGGGACAGGGAAACACGAGCAGTACTTC. Protein: CASSLAPVGTGKHEQYF.

This chain joins TRBV2 and TRBJ2-2; 9 positions match TRBD1. Germline V gene data show CDR1 as SNHLY and CDR2 as FYNNEI. The CDR3 covers 13 residues. J was trimmed by 9 bases and V by 8 bases; bases with no gene match: 7. The CDR3 nucleotides read TGTGCCAGCCGGACAGGGGTTACCCGGGAGCTGTTTTTT. It specifies CASRTGVTRELFF.

CDR3 bases: TGCGCCAGCAGAGATCAGACCCTCACAGATACGCAGTATTTT. It encodes CASRDQTLTDTQYF. The chain carries TRBV5-1 and TRBJ2-3; D remains unclear. V was clipped by 5 bases and J by 2 bases, with 12 bases between them. Germline CDR1 and CDR2: SGHRS and YFSETQ. The length of the CDR3 is 14 residues.

The V and J genes are TRBV11-3 and TRBJ2-7; D not certain. Germline CDR1 SGHNT, CDR2 YENEEA. V was trimmed by 7 bases and J by 3 bases, leaving 13 bases between them. This CDR3 is built from 13 residues. The CDR3 coding sequence is TGTGCCAGCACGAACGACCGACTCTACGAGCAGTACTTC. Translated, it gives CASTNDRLYEQYF. Full variable domain (remainder filled in from reference TRBV11-3 and TRBJ2-7): EAGVVQSPRYKIIEKKQPVAFWCNPISGHNTLYWYLQNLGQGPELLIRYENEEAVDDSQLPKDRFSAERLKGVDSTLKIQPAELGDSAVYLCASTNDRLYEQYFGPGTRLTVT.

In the case of this clone: The identical CDR3 is also encoded by other nucleotide sequences in the sample. V and J are TRBV28 and TRBJ1-2; the match to TRBD1 covers 9 bases. J lost 5 bases, V lost 2 bases, and 3 bases had no gene match. This CDR3 is 14 amino acids long. Germline loops: CDR1 MDHEN, CDR2 SYDVKM. The DNA of the CDR3 is TGTGCCAGCAGTTTACCAGGACAGGGGTATGGCTACACCTTC. It codes for CASSLPGQGYGYTF.

The chain carries TRBV6-5 and TRBJ1-1, with D possibly being TRBD1 (6 bases). The ends were cut back, 6 bases at V and 1 base at J, with 6 bases in the middle. CDR3 length: 12 residues. The germline CDR1 and CDR2 sequences are MNHEY and SVGAGI. The CDR3 loop reads CASRTGNTEAFF. CDR3 sequence (DNA): TGTGCCAGCAGGACAGGGAACACTGAAGCTTTCTTT.

V and J are TRBV6-5 and TRBJ1-2; D uncertain. V was clipped by 0 bases and J by 0 bases, with 5 bases between them. CDR1 is MNHEY, CDR2 SVGAGI, per germline. The CDR3 runs to 14 residues. The CDR3 region has the DNA TGTGCCAGCAGTTACTCCCAAGCTAACTATGGCTACACCTTC. Amino acids: CASSYSQANYGYTF.

This clone was found once. This chain joins TRBV30 and TRBJ1-5; TRBD1 agrees at 10 bases. Germline V gene lookup returns CDR1 GTSNPN and CDR2 SVGIG (reference sequence). The trim removed 2 bases at V and 3 bases at J, leaving 4 bases unmatched. The CDR3 has 15 amino acids. CDR3 sequence reads: CAWSFGTGDNQPQHF. In DNA, the CDR3 is TGTGCCTGGAGTTTCGGGACAGGGGACAATCAGCCCCAGCATTTT.

This chain uses TRBV10-3 with TRBJ2-3; TRBD2 might be the D (7 bases). The CDR3 sequence is 18 residues long. The germline CDR1 and CDR2 sequences are ENHRY and SYGVKD. Trimming stripped 6 bases from V and 1 base from J, with 23 bases between. The CDR3 loop is CAIRFGAGATTRTDTQYF. DNA of the CDR3: TGTGCCATCAGGTTTGGCGCGGGGGCAACTACTCGCACAGATACGCAGTATTTT.

CDR3 region: CASSVVGTSGDTQYF. In DNA, the CDR3 is TGTGCCAGCAGCGTAGTGGGGACTAGCGGAGATACGCAGTATTTT. The genes are TRBV9 and TRBJ2-3; 11 bases are a match to TRBD2. Germline trimming cut 0 bases from V and 5 bases from J; bases unmatched to any gene: 2. CDR3 length: 15 residues. Germline CDR1 is SGDLS and CDR2 is YYNGEE.

The chain employs TRBV4-2 and TRBJ2-2, with 7 bases aligning to TRBD2. Trimming removed 0 bases from V and 5 bases from J; junction bases left unmatched: 9. The CDR3 spans 17 residues. Germline assignment: CDR1 LGHNA and CDR2 YNFKEQ. In DNA, the CDR3 is TGTGCCAGCAGCCAAGATTTATGGGCGGGAGTGACCGGGGAGCTGTTTTTT. It specifies CASSQDLWAGVTGELFF.

The rearrangement uses TRBV10-1 and TRBJ2-1, with TRBD1 matching 9 bases. CDR1 and CDR2 from the germline V gene are WNHNN and SYGVQD (reference sequence). J lost 10 bases, V lost 3 bases, and 10 bases had no gene match. The CDR3 length is 15 residues. CDR3 nucleotide sequence: TGCGCCAGCAGTGATGCCCCGGGACAGGGAAACGAGCAGTTCTTC. This gives the protein CASSDAPGQGNEQFF.

The chain couples TRBV5-1 to TRBJ2-7; possibly TRBD1 or TRBD2 for D (5 bases each). Trimming took off 4 bases at V and 0 bases at J, with 14 bases between the two ends. The CDR3 has 15 residues. Germline CDR1 reads SGHRS; CDR2 reads YFSETQ. CDR3 region: CASSTRDGHSYEQYF. In nucleotides, the CDR3 is TGCGCCAGCAGCACTCGGGACGGCCACTCCTACGAGCAGTACTTC.

The chain combines TRBV30 with TRBJ1-3; D uncertain. This CDR3 has 13 residues. Trimming stripped 3 bases from V and 7 bases from J, with 13 bases between. Germline-derived CDR1 and CDR2 are GTSNPN and SVGIG (reference sequence). CDR3 bases: TGTGCCTGGAGCCCAAACGTCTCGAACACCATATATTTT. Translated: CAWSPNVSNTIYF.

This chain links TRBV3-1 (or the pseudogene TRBV3-2) with TRBJ2-5; TRBD2 agrees at 12 bases. Germline V CDR1 and CDR2: LGHDT, YNNKEL (reference sequence). Trimming at V came to 5 bases and at J to 5 bases, leaving 0 bases not matched to a gene. The CDR3 runs to 13 residues. As DNA, the CDR3 is TGTGCCAGCAGCACTAGCGGGGGGGAGACCCAGTACTTC. Protein product: CASSTSGGETQYF.

The chain is built from TRBV5-6 and TRBJ2-1; 15 bases are shared with TRBD2. The J segment lost 8 bases and the V segment lost 4 bases, leaving 4 bases of the junction unmatched. In germline, CDR1 is SGHDT, CDR2 YYEEEE. The CDR3 has 15 residues. CDR3 protein: CASSPGLAGGDEQFF. CDR3 nucleotide sequence: TGTGCCAGCAGCCCAGGACTAGCGGGAGGGGATGAGCAGTTCTTC.

The genes are TRBV6-5 and TRBJ2-1; no clear D gene. In germline, CDR1 is MNHEY, CDR2 SVGAGI. The CDR3 sequence is 12 residues long. V was trimmed by 7 bases and J by 5 bases, leaving 9 bases between them. CDR3 in DNA: TGTGCCAGCACTCCCAGCAACAATGAGCAGTTCTTC. It is translated as CASTPSNNEQFF.

The chain couples TRBV5-1 to TRBJ2-3, with a tentative D call TRBD2 (6 bases). The ends were cut back, 1 base at V and 0 bases at J, with 9 bases in the middle. The CDR3 has 15 residues. Per germline, CDR1 SGHRS and CDR2 YFSETQ. CDR3 loop: CASSLLAASTDTQYF. CDR3 nucleotides: TGCGCCAGCAGCTTGTTAGCGGCGAGCACAGATACGCAGTATTTT.

This chain links TRBV5-1 with TRBJ1-1; 8 bases are shared with TRBD1. This CDR3 has 16 amino acids. After removal of 2 bases from V and 3 bases from J, the junction contained 9 bases not matched to a gene. CDR1 is SGHRS and CDR2 is YFSETQ in the germline V gene. The CDR3 DNA reads TGCGCCAGCAGCTTACCCTCAGGGGGCGGTGACACTGAAGCTTTCTTT. Protein product: CASSLPSGGGDTEAFF.

The rearrangement uses TRBV7-8 and TRBJ2-1; 9 bases map to TRBD2. The trim removed 2 bases at V and 7 bases at J, leaving 12 bases unmatched. Germline values: CDR1 SGHVS, CDR2 FQNEAQ. The CDR3 is 17 residues long. This chain's CDR3 is CASSLWLAGTLGNEQFF. CDR3 DNA: TGTGCCAGCAGCTTATGGCTAGCGGGGACCCTGGGGAATGAGCAGTTCTTC.

V gene TRBV12-3 or TRBV12-4 combines with J gene TRBJ2-1, with a possible D match to TRBD1 (5 bases). This CDR3 is 13 amino acids long. V was clipped by 7 bases and J by 6 bases, with 13 bases between them. The CDR3 sequence: CASNPLGVNEQFF. The CDR3 DNA reads TGTGCCAGCAATCCTCTAGGGGTCAATGAGCAGTTCTTC.

This clone was seen once. The rearrangement uses TRBV29-1 and TRBJ2-1; TRBD2 matches at 10 bases. CDR3 length: 14 residues. Germline V lookup: CDR1 SQVTM, CDR2 ANQGSEA. J lost 6 bases, V lost 5 bases, and 7 bases had no gene match. CDR3 protein: CSVKSGRALNEQFF. CDR3 DNA sequence: TGCAGCGTTAAAAGCGGGAGGGCCCTCAATGAGCAGTTCTTC.

The chain recombines TRBV5-5 with TRBJ2-7; D assignment may be TRBD1 or TRBD2 (5 bases each). The CDR3 is 12 amino acids. From germline, CDR1 is SGHKS and CDR2 YYEKEE (reference sequence). Trimming cost V 7 bases and J 3 bases, with 11 bases left between them. The CDR3 reads CASRGSVYEQYF. The CDR3, as DNA: TGTGCCAGCCGGGGCAGCGTCTACGAGCAGTACTTC. The full variable domain, in which reference TRBV5-5 and TRBJ2-7 provide the parts outside the CDR3, is DAGVTQSPTHLIKTRGQQVTLRCSPISGHKSVSWYQQVLGQGPQFIFQYYEKEERGRGNFPDRFSARQFPNYSSELNVNALLLGDSALYLCASRGSVYEQYFGPGTRLTVT.